The next 14 T cell receptor beta chains were all read from a single sample in a study of early stage breast cancer tumors. Sequenced by immunoSEQ multiplex PCR; TCRdb stores in-frame clones only, minus some. The sample records 60,000 to 80,000 clones, approximately 79% being singletons. Sequencing was carried out using blood. The receptor set was obtained from a person in their sixties with breast cancer.

The V call is TRBV5-1, the J call TRBJ2-2; no clear D. CDR1 SGHRS and CDR2 YFSETQ come from the germline V gene. The CDR3 length is 15 residues. The ends were cut back, 0 bases at V and 0 bases at J, with 6 bases in the middle. In DNA, the CDR3 is TGCGCCAGCAGCTTGGAGGTGACGAACACCGGGGAGCTGTTTTTT. Translating it yields CASSLEVTNTGELFF.

This clone has only a few counts. This sequence joins TRBV29-1 and TRBJ2-5, with 11 nucleotides matching TRBD1. This CDR3 is 14 amino acids long. Trimming took 7 bases from V and 4 from J; bases not matched to a gene: 8. Germline loops: CDR1 SQVTM, CDR2 ANQGSEA. The CDR3 protein is CSANPGQGGETQYF. As DNA, the CDR3 is TGCAGCGCAAACCCGGGACAGGGGGGAGAGACCCAGTACTTC.

The chain couples TRBV5-1 to TRBJ2-5, with 7 bases that match TRBD2. Per germline, CDR1 SGHRS and CDR2 YFSETQ. After removal of 4 bases from V and 4 bases from J, the junction contained 4 bases not matched to a gene. This CDR3 has 13 residues. The CDR3 spells CASSVSGGETQYF. The CDR3 nucleotides read TGCGCCAGCAGCGTATCGGGGGGAGAGACCCAGTACTTC. Variable domain in full (rest from reference TRBV5-1 and TRBJ2-5): KAGVTQTPRYLIKTRGQQVTLSCSPISGHRSVSWYQQTPGQGLQFLFEYFSETQRNKGNFPGRFSGRQFSNSRSEMNVSTLELGDSALYLCASSVSGGETQYFGPGTRLLVL.

The chain couples TRBV30 to TRBJ2-5, with D unclear. The CDR3 covers 15 residues. Per germline, CDR1 GTSNPN and CDR2 SVGIG (reference sequence). V was clipped by 3 bases and J by 5 bases, with 19 bases between them. The DNA of the CDR3 is TGTGCCTGGAGCCCAGTTCGGAAGTATGTGGAGACCCAGTACTTC. Translation: CAWSPVRKYVETQYF. The whole variable domain, filled in from reference TRBV30 and TRBJ2-5, reads SQTIHQWPATLVQPVGSPLSLECTVEGTSNPNLYWYRQAAGRGLQLLFYSVGIGQISSEVPQNLSASRPQDRQFILSSKKLLLSDSGFYLCAWSPVRKYVETQYFGPGTRLLVL.

This chain joins TRBV19 and TRBJ2-7; 7 nucleotides agree with TRBD1. CDR1 is LNHDA and CDR2 is SQIVND in the germline V gene (reference sequence). Trimming took 10 bases from V and 2 from J; bases not matched to a gene: 5. The CDR3 is 12 amino acids. The CDR3 region has the DNA TGTGCCACCATAGACAGGGCCTACGAGCAGTACTTC. This gives the protein CATIDRAYEQYF.

The chain combines TRBV9 with TRBJ2-3, with D perhaps matching TRBD1 (5 bases). V lost 6 bases, J lost 0 bases, and 14 bases lay in between. This CDR3 is 15 amino acids long. Germline V CDR1 and CDR2: SGDLS, YYNGEE. The CDR3 region has the DNA TGTGCCAGCAACCCGACAGAACTTAGCACAGATACGCAGTATTTT. It yields the protein CASNPTELSTDTQYF.

The chain is built from TRBV6-6 and TRBJ2-3, with D perhaps given as TRBD1 or TRBD2 (5 bases each). Germline loops: CDR1 MNHNY, CDR2 SVGAGI (reference sequence). Trimming took off 10 bases at V and 4 bases at J, with 15 bases between the two ends. This CDR3 spans 13 amino acids. The CDR3 reads CATVRGRPDTQYF. DNA for the CDR3: TGTGCCACCGTTAGGGGACGTCCAGATACGCAGTATTTT.

This clone was detected once. The chain combines TRBV7-2 with TRBJ2-4; no clear D. This CDR3 has 13 amino acids. The germline V gene has CDR1 SGHTA and CDR2 FQGNSA. The V gene lost 3 bases and the J gene lost 1 base, with 4 bases spanning the gap. Here the CDR3 DNA reads TGTGCCAGCAGCTTCGGGGCCAAAAACATTCAGTACTTC. It translates to CASSFGAKNIQYF.

J is TRBJ2-5 and V is TRBV18; D not resolved. CDR1 and CDR2 (germline): KGHSH, LQKENI. Trimming stripped 3 bases from V and 5 bases from J, with 13 bases between. This CDR3 is built from 14 residues. In nucleotides, the CDR3 is TGTGCCAGCTCACCTGGTCGGCAGCTCGAGACCCAGTACTTC. It encodes CASSPGRQLETQYF.

The chain couples TRBV19 to TRBJ1-3; D might be TRBD1 (6 bases). V lost 7 bases and J lost 4, with 17 bases in between. The CDR3 is made up of 15 amino acids. CDR1 is LNHDA and CDR2 is SQIVND in the germline V gene (reference sequence). CDR3 nucleotides: TGTGCCAGTATCCCGACAGGCCGGCCAGGAAACACCATATATTTT. Protein: CASIPTGRPGNTIYF.

This sequence joins TRBV28 and TRBJ2-2, with 11 bases fitting TRBD2. Germline-derived CDR1 and CDR2 are MDHEN and SYDVKM. The length of the CDR3 is 16 residues. Germline trimming cut 2 bases from V and 7 bases from J; bases unmatched to any gene: 6. CDR3 in amino acids: CASSLPIAGGRGELFF. Written as DNA, the CDR3 is TGTGCCAGCAGTTTACCCATAGCGGGGGGGCGCGGGGAGCTGTTTTTT.

The genes are TRBV5-1 and TRBJ2-1, with TRBD1 matching over 10 bases. The trim removed 2 bases at V and 4 bases at J, leaving 15 bases unmatched. The germline V gene encodes CDR1 SGHRS and CDR2 YFSETQ. This CDR3 has 19 amino acids. CDR3 nucleotide sequence: TGCGCCAGCAGCTTAGGGACAGGGGCCACGGGGGAAAAATACAATGAGCAGTTCTTC. Amino acid sequence: CASSLGTGATGEKYNEQFF.

This rearrangement joins TRBV5-1 to TRBJ2-7, with 8 positions matching TRBD1. The germline CDR1 and CDR2 sequences are SGHRS and YFSETQ. Losses at the gene ends were 1 base for V and 0 bases for J; bases not matched to a gene: 3. This CDR3 has 15 residues. DNA for the CDR3: TGCGCCAGCAGCTTGAACAGGGGGAGCTCCTACGAGCAGTACTTC. The encoded protein is CASSLNRGSSYEQYF.

The chain links TRBV5-1 to TRBJ1-1; 8 bases are a match to TRBD1. The CDR3 loop spans 16 amino acids. Trimming cost V 4 bases and J 0 bases; bases outside gene matches: 8. CDR1 is SGHRS and CDR2 is YFSETQ in the germline V gene. CDR3 region: CASSLDRGNMNTEAFF. For the CDR3, the DNA is TGCGCCAGCAGCCTAGACAGGGGCAACATGAACACTGAAGCTTTCTTT.